Each of the 25 T cell receptor beta chains below was sequenced from the same sample in a study of blood T cell repertoires in COVID-19. The table came from immunoSEQ multiplex PCR; TCRdb's copy has only in-frame clones and leaves some out. The data show roughly 65,000 clones, roughly three quarters seen once. Sequencing was carried out using peripheral blood. Every receptor here comes from a man older than 75 with acute or convalescent COVID-19.

This sequence joins TRBV4-3 and TRBJ2-7; perhaps TRBD1 as D (6 bases). The CDR3 has 13 amino acids. V shed 3 bases and J shed 6 bases, with 12 bases lying between them. In germline, CDR1 is LGHNA, CDR2 YSLEER. Here the CDR3 DNA reads TGCGCCAGCAGCCACTCGACAGGTAGCGAGCAGTACTTC. Encoded protein: CASSHSTGSEQYF.

This chain joins TRBV18 and TRBJ2-1; possibly TRBD2 for D (6 bases). The CDR3 runs 17 residues. Trimming shortened V by 2 bases and J by 10 bases, and 24 bases separated the two germline ends. Germline V lookup: CDR1 KGHSH, CDR2 LQKENI. The DNA of the CDR3 is TGTGCCAGCTCACCAGTTGTCCCTCAAGCAGAGCGGGTCGAGCAGTTCTTC. Encoded protein: CASSPVVPQAERVEQFF.

The V call is TRBV18, the J call TRBJ2-2; 7 bases match TRBD2. Looked up from germline, CDR1 is KGHSH and CDR2 is LQKENI. The CDR3 has 15 amino acids. V lost 4 bases to trimming and J lost 5 bases; unmatched junction nucleotides: 7. The DNA for the CDR3 is TGTGCCAGCTCACAGACGGGAGGAGGGACCGGGGAGCTGTTTTTT. It specifies CASSQTGGGTGELFF.

The chain recombines TRBV19 with TRBJ1-6, with D maybe TRBD1 (5 bases). CDR3 length: 13 residues. Trimming took off 7 bases at V and 5 bases at J, with 9 bases between the two ends. Germline CDR1 reads LNHDA; CDR2 reads SQIVND (reference sequence). CDR3 sequence: CASNDRDNSPLHF. DNA for the CDR3: TGTGCCAGTAACGACAGAGATAATTCACCCCTCCACTTT. Variable domain in full (rest from reference TRBV19 and TRBJ1-6): DGGITQSPKYLFRKEGQNVTLSCEQNLNHDAMYWYRQDPGQGLRLIYYSQIVNDFQKGDIAEGYSVSREKKESFPLTVTSAQKNPTAFYLCASNDRDNSPLHFGNGTRLTVT.

V usage is TRBV7-6 and J usage is TRBJ2-7; TRBD2 matches at 13 bases. Germline V CDR1 and CDR2: SGHVS, FNYEAQ. With 1 base clipped from V and 3 bases from J, the junction kept 0 bases outside the gene matches. The CDR3 spans 15 residues. In nucleotides, the CDR3 is TGTGCCAGCAGCTTAGGGACTAGCGGGAGCTACGAGCAGTACTTC. Translating it yields CASSLGTSGSYEQYF.

This chain joins TRBV7-9 and TRBJ1-3; D not resolved. Between the trimmed V and J ends, which lost 7 bases and 0 bases, there was a span of 10 bases. The CDR3 loop spans 14 amino acids. Germline V gene data show CDR1 as SEHNR and CDR2 as FQNEAQ (reference sequence). CDR3 residues: CASTLGSSGNTIYF. The CDR3 DNA reads as TGTGCCAGCACCTTGGGTAGCTCTGGAAACACCATATATTTT.

For this clone: Since the CDR3 does not end with the conserved phenylalanine or tryptophan, this likely comes from a read error. The DNA is left out, because the CDR3 cannot be placed on it with certainty; the CDR3 is given as TCRdb lists it. V is TRBV19 and J is TRBJ2-4; no check of the table's D call, TRBD2, against the DNA was made. Germline loops: CDR1 LNHDA, CDR2 SQIVND (reference sequence). Termini included, the CDR3 measures 13 amino acids. The CDR3 loop is CASSTGTSGGLVL.

This chain connects TRBV6-4 to TRBJ2-1; D possibly corresponds to TRBD2 (5 bases). CDR1 and CDR2 (germline): MRHNA, SNTAGT. CDR3 length: 16 residues. Between the trimmed V and J ends, which lost 1 base and 0 bases, there was a span of 10 bases. The CDR3 here is CASSDYGDSSYNEQFF. Here the CDR3 DNA reads TGTGCCAGCAGTGACTACGGGGATAGCTCCTACAATGAGCAGTTCTTC.

The rearrangement links TRBV11-2 to TRBJ2-1; weak D call: TRBD1 (5 bases). CDR3 length: 15 residues. Trimming took 5 bases from V and 6 from J, leaving 17 bases between them. The germline V gene encodes CDR1 SGHAT and CDR2 FQNNGV. The CDR3 DNA reads as TGTGCCAGCAGCCAGATAAAAGGGGTTGGCAATGAGCAGTTCTTC. It codes for CASSQIKGVGNEQFF.

The chain has TRBV25-1 and TRBJ2-5, with 9 bases aligning to TRBD1. CDR1 and CDR2 (germline): MGHDK, SYGVNS. The V gene end was trimmed by 6 bases and the J gene end by 5 bases; junction bases not matched to a gene: 7. This CDR3 is built from 14 residues. CDR3 coding DNA: TGTGCCAGCAGGAAACAGGGGGCAAGGGAGACCCAGTACTTC. Its protein product is CASRKQGARETQYF.

The CDR3 DNA is TGTGCCAGCAGCCAAGAATGGACATTTAGCACAGATACGCAGTATTTT. Its translation is CASSQEWTFSTDTQYF. The chain has TRBV4-2 and TRBJ2-3; tentative D call: TRBD1 (5 bases). The CDR3 runs 16 residues. Germline V CDR1 and CDR2: LGHNA, YNFKEQ. V was clipped by 0 bases and J by 0 bases, with 10 bases between them.

The V gene is TRBV27, the J gene TRBJ1-4, with 10 bases aligning to TRBD1. The ends lost 5 bases at V and 7 bases at J; junction bases unmatched: 7. The CDR3 runs 15 residues. CDR1 and CDR2 from the germline V gene are MNHEY and SMNVEV (reference sequence). The CDR3 sequence: CASSPWTGGGEKLFF. In nucleotides, the CDR3 is TGTGCCAGCAGTCCTTGGACAGGGGGTGGTGAAAAACTGTTTTTT.

The chain couples TRBV18 to TRBJ1-2; D is perhaps TRBD1 (6 bases). CDR1 is KGHSH and CDR2 is LQKENI in the germline V gene. The CDR3 runs to 15 residues. Trimming took off 2 bases at V and 4 bases at J, with 14 bases between the two ends. CDR3 sequence (DNA): TGTGCCAGCTCACCAGACCTAGGGGGGGTCTATGGCTACACCTTC. Its translation: CASSPDLGGVYGYTF.

This chain uses TRBV4-1 with TRBJ2-2; 13 bases align to TRBD2. J gave up 1 base and V 4 bases, and 3 bases lay outside the gene matches. CDR1 and CDR2 from the germline V gene are MGHRA and YSYEKL. This CDR3 has 17 residues. CDR3 in amino acids: CASSPWTSGGNTGELFF. The CDR3, as DNA: TGCGCCAGCAGCCCCTGGACTAGCGGGGGGAACACCGGGGAGCTGTTTTTT.

The table lists this clone with a few counts. This sequence joins TRBV5-4 and TRBJ1-2; 7 bases align to TRBD1. V gave up 5 bases and J gave up 1 base; unmatched junction bases: 2. This CDR3 has 13 amino acids. Germline assignment: CDR1 SGHNT and CDR2 YYREEE (reference sequence). The CDR3 DNA reads TGTGCCAGCAGACAGGGGTTTAACTATGGCTACACCTTC. It is translated as CASRQGFNYGYTF.

At least ten counts were recorded for this clone. The chain links TRBV10-3 to TRBJ2-7; no clear D. The CDR3 loop spans 12 amino acids. Trimming left V 4 bases short and J 3 bases short, with 7 bases between. CDR1 is ENHRY and CDR2 is SYGVKD in the germline V gene. The CDR3 spells CAISATGYEQYF. Here the CDR3 DNA reads TGTGCCATCAGTGCCACTGGCTACGAGCAGTACTTC.

This chain links TRBV5-1 with TRBJ2-5; 8 bases align to TRBD1. The ends lost 0 bases at V and 2 bases at J; junction bases unmatched: 3. The germline gives CDR1 SGHRS, CDR2 YFSETQ. The CDR3 has 15 amino acids. Here the CDR3 DNA reads TGCGCCAGCAGCTTGGTCCGGACAGGGCAAGAGACCCAGTACTTC. It specifies CASSLVRTGQETQYF.

This chain connects TRBV2 to TRBJ2-3; D possibly corresponds to TRBD1 (6 bases). CDR1 is SNHLY, CDR2 FYNNEI, per germline. V was pared by 5 bases and J by 2 bases, with 8 bases between. The CDR3 covers 13 residues. Here the CDR3 reads CASSNRVTDTQYF. The CDR3 DNA reads as TGTGCCAGCAGTAACAGGGTCACAGATACGCAGTATTTT.

The chain couples TRBV5-1 to TRBJ2-1; 10 bases are a match to TRBD2. The CDR3 is 16 residues long. Germline lookup yields CDR1 SGHRS and CDR2 YFSETQ. Losses at the gene ends were 7 bases for V and 9 bases for J; bases not matched to a gene: 16. CDR3 coding DNA: TGCGCCAGCTCCTCTTCCAGCGGGGGGGTTGAAAGTGAGCAGTTCTTC. Amino acids: CASSSSSGGVESEQFF.

This clone was observed once. The chain links TRBV7-9 to TRBJ1-1; D not certain. V was pared by 1 base and J by 6 bases, with 15 bases between. CDR1 and CDR2 from the germline V gene are SEHNR and FQNEAQ (reference sequence). The CDR3 contains 15 residues. The CDR3 sequence is CASSLVPAERPEAFF. The DNA for the CDR3 is TGTGCCAGCAGCTTAGTTCCCGCCGAGAGGCCTGAAGCTTTCTTT.

The rearrangement links TRBV7-9 to TRBJ2-1; unclear D gene. V was clipped by 5 bases and J by 7 bases, with 6 bases between them. Germline V gene lookup returns CDR1 SEHNR and CDR2 FQNEAQ (reference sequence). This CDR3 is built from 11 residues. The CDR3 region has the DNA TGTGCCAGCAGCCTCGGGAATGAGCAGTTCTTC. It codes for CASSLGNEQFF. The full variable domain, with the rest looked up from reference TRBV7-9 and TRBJ2-1, is DTGVSQNPRHKITKRGQNVTFRCDPISEHNRLYWYRQTLGQGPEFLTYFQNEAQLEKSRLLSDRFSAERPKGSFSTLEIQRTEQGDSAMYLCASSLGNEQFFGPGTRLTVL.

This chain links TRBV9 with TRBJ1-2; D gene unclear. Trimming took off 7 bases at V and 6 bases at J, with 19 bases between the two ends. The CDR3 is 14 amino acids. Germline V CDR1 and CDR2: SGDLS, YYNGEE. CDR3 nucleotide sequence: TGTGCCAGCGCCAGGACCGGGGAAATGGATGGCTACACCTTC. This sequence encodes CASARTGEMDGYTF.

Points on this clone: One end of the junction is discordant with germline, which a read error may explain. This chain joins TRBV7-7 and TRBJ2-2; the match to TRBD2 covers 13 bases. The CDR3 has 18 residues. Germline CDR1 SSHAT, CDR2 FNYEAQ (reference sequence). CDR3 coding DNA: TGTGCTAGCAGCATCACTAGCGGGGGGGCCTCCGACACCGGGGAGCTGTTTTTT. This codes for CASSITSGGASDTGELFF. Full variable domain (remainder filled in from reference TRBV7-7 and TRBJ2-2): GAGVSQSPRYKVTKRGQDVTLRCDPISSHATLYWYQQALGQGPEFLTYFNYEAQPDKSGLPSDRFSAERPEGSISTLTIQRTEQRDSAMYRCASSITSGGASDTGELFFGEGSRLTVL.

This chain connects TRBV10-3 to TRBJ2-7; D ambiguous. Deletions cut 7 bases from V and 5 bases from J, with 9 bases between. The CDR3 runs to 11 residues. Per the germline V gene, CDR1 is ENHRY and CDR2 is SYGVKD. CDR3 DNA: TGTGCCATCATGGGCCTTCACGAGCAGTACTTC. This encodes CAIMGLHEQYF.

This clone showed up just once. This chain joins TRBV5-1 and TRBJ2-1, with TRBD2 matching over 14 bases. The ends lost 2 bases at V and 6 bases at J; junction bases unmatched: 7. This CDR3 comprises 17 residues. The V gene's germline CDR1 is SGHRS and CDR2 YFSETQ. In DNA, the CDR3 is TGCGCCAGCAGCTTCCGACTAGCGGGGGGGCCAGGCAATGAGCAGTTCTTC. Translated: CASSFRLAGGPGNEQFF.